Each of the 11 T cell receptor beta chains below was sequenced from the same sample in a study of circulating and synovial CD4+ cells in juvenile arthritis. TCRdb's table, derived via immunoSEQ multiplex PCR, lists solely in-frame clones and lacks some. The sample includes over a thousand clones, more than 70% of them seen just once. The sample consisted of HLA-DR+ CD4+ T cells from blood. Subset of the sample: circulating pathogenic-like lymphocytes, sorted as HLA-DR+CD14-CD3+CD4+CD25low/- blood T cells. These TCRs come from a human patient with juvenile idiopathic arthritis. Some clones in this sample may be carry-over from other donors' samples.

The chain links TRBV19 to TRBJ2-1; D possibly corresponds to TRBD2 (6 bases). The V and J ends lost 4 bases and 7 bases respectively, with 11 bases between them. In germline, CDR1 is LNHDA, CDR2 SQIVND (reference sequence). The CDR3 covers 13 residues. Written as DNA, the CDR3 is TGTGCCAGTAGTAACGCACGGGGGAATGAGCAGTTCTTC. Encoded protein: CASSNARGNEQFF.

This clone was recorded only once. The chain links TRBV28 to TRBJ1-4; 7 nucleotides agree with TRBD1. Trimming cost V 7 bases and J 8 bases; bases outside gene matches: 7. This CDR3 spans 13 amino acids. Germline lookup yields CDR1 MDHEN and CDR2 SYDVKM. In nucleotides, the CDR3 is TGTGCCAGCACAAAGGGGGCTCGAGAAAAACTGTTTTTT. As protein: CASTKGAREKLFF.

This clone has only one observation. V is TRBV19 and J is TRBJ2-2, with 7 bases that match TRBD2. The junction had 10 bases not matched to a gene; V was cut back by 5 bases and J by 4 bases. The CDR3 extends over 16 amino acids. CDR1 LNHDA and CDR2 SQIVND come from the germline V gene (reference sequence). The CDR3 protein is CASSVMAGVGTGELFF. The CDR3 DNA reads TGTGCCAGTAGTGTGATGGCGGGAGTTGGCACCGGGGAGCTGTTTTTT.

CDR3 coding DNA: TGTGCCACCAGCAGAGGAAGGGGTCGGCGGGGGGAGTGCAACACCATATATTTT. Translating gives CATSRGRGRRGECNTIYF. The chain recombines TRBV15 with TRBJ1-3; tentatively, D is TRBD1 (5 bases). The germline gives CDR1 LNHNV, CDR2 YYDKDF (reference sequence). Trimming shortened V by 1 base and J by 7 bases, and 23 bases separated the two germline ends. The CDR3 sequence is 18 residues long.

The sample holds a few counts of this clone. J is TRBJ1-5 and V is TRBV30; TRBD1 might be the D (6 bases). The germline V gene has CDR1 GTSNPN and CDR2 SVGIG (reference sequence). There are 13 residues in the CDR3. V lost 0 bases and J 4 bases, leaving 7 bases between the germline ends. The CDR3 region has the DNA TGTGCCTGGAGTGTACAGGGTAATCAGCCCCAGCATTTT. Translated, it gives CAWSVQGNQPQHF.

The chain links TRBV30 to TRBJ2-4; TRBD2 aligns across 11 bases. CDR1 is GTSNPN and CDR2 is SVGIG in the germline V gene (reference sequence). This CDR3 is 16 amino acids long. V lost 0 bases to trimming and J lost 6 bases; unmatched junction nucleotides: 7. The chain's CDR3 is CAWSVLAGARGNIQYF. The DNA of the CDR3 is TGTGCCTGGAGTGTACTAGCGGGGGCCCGGGGAAACATTCAGTACTTC. The variable domain in full, completed from reference TRBV30 and TRBJ2-4, reads SQTIHQWPATLVQPVGSPLSLECTVEGTSNPNLYWYRQAAGRGLQLLFYSVGIGQISSEVPQNLSASRPQDRQFILSSKKLLLSDSGFYLCAWSVLAGARGNIQYFGAGTRLSVL.

As regards this clone: One end of the junction varies from germline; a read error may be responsible. The same CDR3 also results from other DNA sequences found in this sample. The chain uses TRBV7-8 and TRBJ2-3; 8 positions match TRBD2. The CDR3 runs 16 residues. Germline CDR1 and CDR2: SGHVS and FQNEAQ. CDR3 protein: CASSLGGSGTADTQYF. The DNA of the CDR3 is TGCGCCAGCAGCTTAGGAGGTAGCGGGACGGCAGATACGCAGTATTTT.

V gene TRBV4-2 combines with J gene TRBJ1-3; D unclear. The CDR3 is 16 amino acids. Trimming took 0 bases from V and 0 from J, leaving 9 bases between them. Germline V gives CDR1 LGHNA, CDR2 YNFKEQ. The chain's CDR3 is CASSQEAPGSGNTIYF. As DNA, the CDR3 is TGTGCCAGCAGCCAAGAGGCCCCGGGCTCTGGAAACACCATATATTTT.

Notes on this clone: Compared with germline, one end of the junction differs, possibly owing to a read error. The chain joins TRBV28 to TRBJ2-7; TRBD2 matches at 14 bases. The CDR3 totals 19 residues. Germline CDR1 MDHEN, CDR2 SYDVKM. The DNA of the CDR3 is TGTGCCAGCAGCAGGATTCCGGGACTAGCGGGAGAGCCCACCTACGGGCAGTACTTC. Its protein is CASSRIPGLAGEPTYGQYF.

This chain connects TRBV30 to TRBJ1-5; 10 bases align to TRBD1. J gave up 4 bases and V 7 bases, and 19 bases lay outside the gene matches. The length of the CDR3 is 18 residues. Germline V lookup: CDR1 GTSNPN, CDR2 SVGIG (reference sequence). The CDR3 DNA reads as TGTGCCTATGAAGCAAGACAGGGGGCCCCCTTCTCGAATCAGCCCCAGCATTTT. Encoded protein: CAYEARQGAPFSNQPQHF.

V is TRBV11-2 and J is TRBJ2-3, with TRBD2 matching over 11 bases. The CDR3 runs 17 residues. The ends lost 1 base at V and 3 bases at J; junction bases unmatched: 6. Per the germline V gene, CDR1 is SGHAT and CDR2 is FQNNGV. The CDR3 is CASSLAILAGATDTQYF. The CDR3 DNA follows: TGTGCCAGCAGCTTAGCCATACTAGCGGGAGCTACAGATACGCAGTATTTT.